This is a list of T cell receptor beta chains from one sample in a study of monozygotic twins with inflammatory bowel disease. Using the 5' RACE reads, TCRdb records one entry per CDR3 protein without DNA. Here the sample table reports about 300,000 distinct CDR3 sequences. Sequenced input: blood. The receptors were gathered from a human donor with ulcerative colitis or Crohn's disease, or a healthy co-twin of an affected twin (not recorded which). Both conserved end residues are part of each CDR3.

CSARTLAGTDTQYF TRBJ2-3 14 TRBV20-1
CASTWTSGLSSYEQYF TRBJ2-7 16 TRBV6-2/TRBV6-3
CASSGYGGMGSEQYF TRBJ2-7 15 TRBV28
CASSFRQGAVDNEQFF TRBJ2-1 16 TRBV6-2/TRBV6-3
CASSDTEAQYF TRBJ2-3 11 TRBV25-1
CASSPNIGNTIYF TRBJ1-3 13 TRBV7-2
CASSPPGTGVYEQYF TRBJ2-7 15 TRBV5-6
CASSLTSSVREQYF TRBJ2-7 14 TRBV7-2
CASSLFLATHTGELVF TRBJ2-2 16 TRBV5-1
CASKSFGIRDRGRTATNEKLFF TRBJ1-4 22 TRBV6-6
CASSLRPAGAGNEQFF TRBJ2-1 16 TRBV7-9
CASSLQGTANTGELFF TRBJ2-2 16 TRBV28
CSAYRQDYYEQYF TRBJ2-7 13 TRBV20-1
CASSLAWTGGRELFF TRBJ2-2 15 TRBV12-3/TRBV12-4
CASSQVGGRQETQYF TRBJ2-5 15 TRBV3-1
CASSVGTTDIEAFF TRBJ1-1 14 TRBV9
CASSEFGTYTGELFF TRBJ2-2 15 TRBV25-1
CASSDRGVRNEKLFF TRBJ1-4 15 TRBV27
CASSLGADLNIQYF TRBJ2-4 14 TRBV7-2
CSARGRGWNTEAFF TRBJ1-1 14 TRBV20-1
CASSLPSGQQFF TRBJ2-1 12 TRBV5-4
CASSFSGTTPEAFF TRBJ1-1 14 TRBV7-2